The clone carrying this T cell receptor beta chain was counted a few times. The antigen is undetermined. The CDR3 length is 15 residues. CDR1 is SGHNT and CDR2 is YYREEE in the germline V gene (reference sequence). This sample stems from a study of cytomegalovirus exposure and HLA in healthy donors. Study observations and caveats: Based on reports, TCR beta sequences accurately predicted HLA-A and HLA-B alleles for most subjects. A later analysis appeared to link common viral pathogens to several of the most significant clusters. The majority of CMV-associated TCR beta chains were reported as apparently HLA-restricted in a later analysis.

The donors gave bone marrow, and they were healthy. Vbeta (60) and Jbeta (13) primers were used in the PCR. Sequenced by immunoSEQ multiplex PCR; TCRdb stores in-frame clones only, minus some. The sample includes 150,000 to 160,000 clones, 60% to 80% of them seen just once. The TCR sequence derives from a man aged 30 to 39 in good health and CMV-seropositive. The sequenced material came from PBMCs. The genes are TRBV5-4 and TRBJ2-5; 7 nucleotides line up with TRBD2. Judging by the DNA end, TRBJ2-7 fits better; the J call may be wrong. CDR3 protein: CASSWKGRGDYEQYF. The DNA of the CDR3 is TGTGCCAGCAGCTGGAAAGGACGGGGGGACTACGAGCAGTACTTC.